This is a list of T cell receptor beta chains from one sample in a study of blood T cell repertoires in COVID-19. Data came from immunoSEQ multiplex PCR; TCRdb stores just in-frame clones and leaves some out. The data hold around 66,000 clones, with 80% observed a single time. The sequencing input was peripheral blood. Receptor source: a human donor in a cohort sampled during active COVID-19. Each CDR3 is given with its conserved first and last residue. A D gene is named only where the DNA matches it firmly. Clone size is stated in some rows and not others, as once, few, many or a class when expanded.

clone size: NA
V gene: TRBV6-6
D gene: TRBD2
J gene: TRBJ2-2
CDR3 protein: CASSKTSGNTGELFF
CDR3 DNA: TGTGCCAGCAGTAAAACTAGCGGGAACACCGGGGAGCTGTTTTTT

clone size: few
V gene: TRBV5-1
D gene: TRBD2
J gene: TRBJ2-7
CDR3 protein: CASTREGATYEQYF
CDR3 DNA: TGCGCCAGCACCCGGGAGGGAGCCACCTACGAGCAGTACTTC

clone size: NA
V gene: TRBV19
D gene: NA
J gene: TRBJ2-1
CDR3 protein: CASSILFSSYNEQFF
CDR3 DNA: TGTGCCAGTAGTATTCTGTTTAGCTCCTACAATGAGCAGTTCTTC

clone size: NA
V gene: TRBV14
D gene: TRBD2
J gene: TRBJ2-7
CDR3 protein: CASSPLAGVFYEQYF
CDR3 DNA: TGTGCCAGCAGCCCGCTAGCGGGAGTTTTCTACGAGCAGTACTTC

clone size: NA
V gene: TRBV4-3
D gene: TRBD2
J gene: TRBJ2-7
CDR3 protein: CASSQNLAGNYEQYF
CDR3 DNA: TGCGCCAGCAGCCAAAACCTAGCGGGAAACTACGAGCAGTACTTC

clone size: few
V gene: TRBV24-1
D gene: TRBD2
J gene: TRBJ2-7
CDR3 protein: CATSDLQGLVVEQYF
CDR3 DNA: TGTGCCACCAGTGATTTGCAGGGACTAGTCGTCGAGCAGTACTTC

clone size: NA
V gene: TRBV7-2
D gene: NA
J gene: TRBJ2-3
CDR3 protein: CASRRALSTDTQYF
CDR3 DNA: TGTGCCAGCAGGAGGGCCTTGAGCACAGATACGCAGTATTTT

clone size: NA
V gene: TRBV28
D gene: NA
J gene: TRBJ2-7
CDR3 protein: CASSFPPLEQYF
CDR3 DNA: TGTGCCAGCAGTTTCCCCCCCCTCGAGCAGTACTTC

clone size: NA
V gene: TRBV4-1
D gene: TRBD2
J gene: TRBJ2-2
CDR3 protein: CASSQDRGSGSKGVLFF
CDR3 DNA: TGCGCCAGCAGCCAAGATAGGGGTAGCGGGAGCAAAGGGGTGCTGTTTTTT

clone size: NA
V gene: TRBV29-1
D gene: NA
J gene: TRBJ2-2
CDR3 protein: CSVDQGSGQNTGELFF
CDR3 DNA: TGCAGCGTTGATCAGGGTTCGGGACAGAACACCGGGGAGCTGTTTTTT

clone size: NA
V gene: TRBV24-1
D gene: NA
J gene: TRBJ2-7
CDR3 protein: CATSETGAGNYEQYF
CDR3 DNA: TGTGCCACCAGTGAAACCGGAGCGGGTAACTACGAGCAGTACTTC

clone size: NA
V gene: TRBV3-1/TRBV3-2
D gene: NA
J gene: TRBJ1-5
CDR3 protein: CASSLRRGQPQHF
CDR3 DNA: TGTGCCAGCAGCCTGCGCCGGGGTCAGCCCCAGCATTTT

clone size: NA
V gene: TRBV30
D gene: TRBD1
J gene: TRBJ2-1
CDR3 protein: CAWSSGTGSNEQFF
CDR3 DNA: TGTGCCTGGAGCTCCGGGACAGGGTCCAATGAGCAGTTCTTC

clone size: NA
V gene: TRBV5-6
D gene: NA
J gene: TRBJ1-2
CDR3 protein: CASSLGTEYGYTF
CDR3 DNA: TGTGCCAGCAGCTTGGGGACAGAGTATGGCTACACCTTC

clone size: NA
V gene: TRBV10-3
D gene: TRBD2
J gene: TRBJ2-3
CDR3 protein: CAISGLAGTDTQYF
CDR3 DNA: TGTGCCATCAGTGGACTAGCGGGCACAGATACGCAGTATTTT

clone size: NA
V gene: TRBV19
D gene: NA
J gene: TRBJ2-5
CDR3 protein: CASSFNGETQYF
CDR3 DNA: TGTGCCAGTAGTTTCAACGGAGAGACCCAGTACTTC

clone size: NA
V gene: TRBV28
D gene: TRBD1
J gene: TRBJ2-7
CDR3 protein: CASTRTGPYEQYF
CDR3 DNA: TGTGCCAGCACGAGGACAGGGCCCTACGAGCAGTACTTC